This T cell receptor (beta chain) comes out of a study of shared clonotypes between healthy human individuals. The CDR3 is 9 residues long. Deletions cut 8 bases from V and 10 bases from J, with 8 bases between. CDR1 and CDR2 (germline): MNHEY, SMNVEV (reference sequence). It was CD45RO-negative cells, positively selected for CCR7, that made up naive CD8 cells, with terminally differentiated effector memory CD45RA+ cells excluded. Sequencing used immunoSEQ multiplex PCR; TCRdb keeps in-frame clones, though not all of them. The sample contains roughly 590,000 clones, nearly 97% of which appear only once.

The chain joins TRBV27 to TRBJ1-2; no firm D call. This clonotype was sampled from a woman in her twenties or thirties in good health. Specimen: naive CD8+ T cells sorted from blood. CDR3 sequence: CASDGNYTF. The CDR3 DNA follows: TGTGCCAGCGACGGGAACTACACCTTC.